This T cell receptor (beta chain) is drawn from a study of T cell responses to AZD1222 COVID-19 vaccine. V dropped 6 bases and J dropped 7; count of bases not matched to a gene: 9. The germline CDR1 and CDR2 sequences are ENHRY and SYGVKD. The CDR3 sequence is 15 residues long. Study-wide findings and caveats: Repertoires were collected only later (after the peak T cell response had occurred). Spike as a whole was targeted by vaccine-associated CD4 TCRs, dominant at 160-218 and 743-854.

Regarding this clone: What it binds is not known.

Sequencing used immunoSEQ multiplex PCR; TCRdb keeps in-frame clones, though not all of them. Of fewer than 35,000 clones in the sample, 80% to 95% were seen once. The clonotype was recovered from an adult in good health. Sample: peripheral blood, taken on day 0 of AZD1222 vaccination. The chain links TRBV10-3 to TRBJ2-2; 9 bases map to TRBD1. CDR3 amino acids: CAIREDRGAGGELFF. As DNA, the CDR3 is TGTGCCATCAGGGAGGACAGGGGAGCGGGCGGGGAGCTGTTTTTT.